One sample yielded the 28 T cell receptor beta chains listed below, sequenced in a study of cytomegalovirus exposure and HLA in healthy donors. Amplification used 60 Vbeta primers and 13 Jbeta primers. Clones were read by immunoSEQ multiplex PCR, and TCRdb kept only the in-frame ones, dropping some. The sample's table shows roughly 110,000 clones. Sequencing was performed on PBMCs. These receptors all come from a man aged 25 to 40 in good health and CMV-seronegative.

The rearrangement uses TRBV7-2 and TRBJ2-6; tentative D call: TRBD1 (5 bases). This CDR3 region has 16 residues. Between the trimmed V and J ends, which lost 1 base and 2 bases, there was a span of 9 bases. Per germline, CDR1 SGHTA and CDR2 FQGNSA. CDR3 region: CASSLVPGTGANVLTF. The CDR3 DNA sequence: TGTGCCAGCAGCTTAGTTCCAGGGACTGGGGCCAACGTCCTGACTTTC.

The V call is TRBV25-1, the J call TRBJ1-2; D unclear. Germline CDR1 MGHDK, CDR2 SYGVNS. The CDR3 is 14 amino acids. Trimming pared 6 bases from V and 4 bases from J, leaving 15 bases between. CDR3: CASRAQAGFYGYTF. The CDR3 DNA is TGTGCCAGCAGAGCTCAGGCGGGATTCTATGGCTACACCTTC.

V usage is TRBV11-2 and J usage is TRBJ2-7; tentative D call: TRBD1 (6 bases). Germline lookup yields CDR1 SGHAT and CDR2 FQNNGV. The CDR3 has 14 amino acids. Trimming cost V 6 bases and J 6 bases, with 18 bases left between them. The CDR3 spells CASRTNIGTREQYF. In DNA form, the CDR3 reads TGTGCCAGCAGAACTAATATCGGGACACGCGAGCAGTACTTC.

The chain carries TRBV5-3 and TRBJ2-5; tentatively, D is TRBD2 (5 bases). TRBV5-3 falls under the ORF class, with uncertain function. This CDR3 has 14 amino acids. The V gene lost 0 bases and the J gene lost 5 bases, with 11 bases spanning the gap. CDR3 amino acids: CARSLGLLPETQYF. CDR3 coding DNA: TGTGCCAGAAGCTTGGGACTACTCCCCGAGACCCAGTACTTC.

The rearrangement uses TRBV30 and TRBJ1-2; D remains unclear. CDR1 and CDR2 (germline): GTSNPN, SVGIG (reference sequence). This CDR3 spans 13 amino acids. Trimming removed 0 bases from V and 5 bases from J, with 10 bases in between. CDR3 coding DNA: TGTGCCTGGAGTGTGGGAGCGGGGTATGGCTACACCTTC. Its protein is CAWSVGAGYGYTF.

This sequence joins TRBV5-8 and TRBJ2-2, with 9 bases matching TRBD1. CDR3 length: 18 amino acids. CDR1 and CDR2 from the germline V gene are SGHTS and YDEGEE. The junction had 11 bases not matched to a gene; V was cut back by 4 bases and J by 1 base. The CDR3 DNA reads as TGTGCCAGCAGCCTACGCTGGGGACAGGGCCTGAACACCGGGGAGCTGTTTTTT. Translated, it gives CASSLRWGQGLNTGELFF. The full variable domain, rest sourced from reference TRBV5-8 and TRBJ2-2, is EAGVTQSPTHLIKTRGQQATLRCSPISGHTSVYWYQQALGLGLQFLLWYDEGEERNRGNFPPRFSGRQFPNYSSELNVNALELEDSALYLCASSLRWGQGLNTGELFFGEGSRLTVL.

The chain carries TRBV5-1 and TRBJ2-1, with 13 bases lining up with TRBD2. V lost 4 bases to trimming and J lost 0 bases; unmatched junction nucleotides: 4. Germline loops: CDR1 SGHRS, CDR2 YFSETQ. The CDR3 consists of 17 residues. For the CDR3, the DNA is TGCGCCAGCAGCCCGGGACTAGCGGGAAGCTCCTACAATGAGCAGTTCTTC. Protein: CASSPGLAGSSYNEQFF.

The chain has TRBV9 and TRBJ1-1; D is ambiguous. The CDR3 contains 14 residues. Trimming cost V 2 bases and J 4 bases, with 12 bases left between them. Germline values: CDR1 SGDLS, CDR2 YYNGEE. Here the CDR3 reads CASSVGPGGTEAFF. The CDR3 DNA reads TGTGCCAGCAGCGTCGGCCCCGGCGGCACTGAAGCTTTCTTT.

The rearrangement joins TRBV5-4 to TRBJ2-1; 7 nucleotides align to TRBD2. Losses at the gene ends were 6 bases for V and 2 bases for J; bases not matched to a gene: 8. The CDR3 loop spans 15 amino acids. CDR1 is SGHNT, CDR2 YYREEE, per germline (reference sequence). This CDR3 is CASTLGGGAYNEQFF. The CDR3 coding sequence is TGTGCCAGCACCCTGGGGGGGGGAGCCTACAATGAGCAGTTCTTC.

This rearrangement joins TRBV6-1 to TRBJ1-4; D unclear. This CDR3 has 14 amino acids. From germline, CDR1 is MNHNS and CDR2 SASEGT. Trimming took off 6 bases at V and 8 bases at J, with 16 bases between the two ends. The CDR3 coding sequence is TGTGCCAGCAGCAAGAGGGTTATGGGGGAAAAACTGTTTTTT. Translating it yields CASSKRVMGEKLFF.

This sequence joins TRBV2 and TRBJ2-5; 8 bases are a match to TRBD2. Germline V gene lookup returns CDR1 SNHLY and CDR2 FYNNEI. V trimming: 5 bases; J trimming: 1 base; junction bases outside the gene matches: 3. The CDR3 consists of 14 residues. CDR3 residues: CASSTLAAQETQYF. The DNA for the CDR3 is TGTGCCAGCAGTACACTAGCGGCCCAAGAGACCCAGTACTTC.

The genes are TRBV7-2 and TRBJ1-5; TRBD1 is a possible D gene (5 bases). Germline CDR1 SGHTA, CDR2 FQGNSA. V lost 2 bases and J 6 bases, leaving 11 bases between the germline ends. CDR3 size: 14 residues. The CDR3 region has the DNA TGTGCCAGCAGCTTACTTGGGGCTGGTCAGCCCCAGCATTTT. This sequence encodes CASSLLGAGQPQHF. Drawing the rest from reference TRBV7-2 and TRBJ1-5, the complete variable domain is GAGVSQSPSNKVTEKGKDVELRCDPISGHTALYWYRQSLGQGLEFLIYFQGNSAPDKSGLPSDRFSAERTGGSVSTLTIQRTQQEDSAVYLCASSLLGAGQPQHFGDGTRLSIL.

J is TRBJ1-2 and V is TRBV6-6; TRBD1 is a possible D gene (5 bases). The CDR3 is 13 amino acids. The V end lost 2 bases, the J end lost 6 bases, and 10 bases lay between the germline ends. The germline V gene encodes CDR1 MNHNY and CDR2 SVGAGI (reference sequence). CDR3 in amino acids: CASSYGTYNGYTF. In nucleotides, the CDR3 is TGTGCCAGCAGTTACGGGACTTACAATGGCTACACCTTC.

The CDR3 region is CASSKTSGDFEQYF. The CDR3 nucleotides are TGTGCCAGCAGTAAGACTAGCGGGGATTTCGAGCAGTACTTC. V and J are TRBV6-6 and TRBJ2-5, with 11 positions matching TRBD2. The J call may be faulty, since TRBJ2-7 better matches the DNA end. This CDR3 comprises 14 residues. Germline V lookup: CDR1 MNHNY, CDR2 SVGAGI (reference sequence).

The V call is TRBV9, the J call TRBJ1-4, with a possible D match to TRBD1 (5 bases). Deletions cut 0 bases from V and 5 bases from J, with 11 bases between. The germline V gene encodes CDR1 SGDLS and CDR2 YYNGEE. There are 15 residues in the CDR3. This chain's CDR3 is CASSVGLGGNEKLFF. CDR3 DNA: TGTGCCAGCAGCGTAGGATTGGGGGGGAATGAAAAACTGTTTTTT. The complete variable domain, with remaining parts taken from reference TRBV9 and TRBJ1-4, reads DSGVTQTPKHLITATGQRVTLRCSPRSGDLSVYWYQQSLDQGLQFLIQYYNGEERAKGNILERFSAQQFPDLHSELNLSSLELGDSALYFCASSVGLGGNEKLFFGSGTQLSVL.

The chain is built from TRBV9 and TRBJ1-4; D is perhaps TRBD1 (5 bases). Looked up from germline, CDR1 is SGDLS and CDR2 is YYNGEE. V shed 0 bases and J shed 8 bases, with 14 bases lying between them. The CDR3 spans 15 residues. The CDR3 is CASSVAGTNGEKLFF. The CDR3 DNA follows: TGTGCCAGCAGCGTAGCAGGGACTAATGGGGAAAAACTGTTTTTT. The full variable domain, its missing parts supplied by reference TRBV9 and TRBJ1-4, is DSGVTQTPKHLITATGQRVTLRCSPRSGDLSVYWYQQSLDQGLQFLIQYYNGEERAKGNILERFSAQQFPDLHSELNLSSLELGDSALYFCASSVAGTNGEKLFFGSGTQLSVL.

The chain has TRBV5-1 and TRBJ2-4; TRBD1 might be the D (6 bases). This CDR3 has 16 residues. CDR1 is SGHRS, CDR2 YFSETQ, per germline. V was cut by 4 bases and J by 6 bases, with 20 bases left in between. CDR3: CASSPLRGGGANIQYF. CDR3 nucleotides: TGCGCCAGCAGCCCCCTTCGAGGGGGTGGCGCAAACATTCAGTACTTC.

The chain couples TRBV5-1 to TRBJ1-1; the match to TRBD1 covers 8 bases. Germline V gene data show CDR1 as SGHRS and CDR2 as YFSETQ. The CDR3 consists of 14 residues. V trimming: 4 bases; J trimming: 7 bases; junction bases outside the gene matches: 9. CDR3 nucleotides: TGCGCCAGCAGCCCAACCACAGGGGGGGTTGAAGCTTTCTTT. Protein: CASSPTTGGVEAFF.

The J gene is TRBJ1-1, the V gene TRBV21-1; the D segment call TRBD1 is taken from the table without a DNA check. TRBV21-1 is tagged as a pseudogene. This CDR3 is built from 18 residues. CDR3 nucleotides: TGTGCCAGCAGCAAGATCCCGCAGGGGCCCGGCATGAACACTGAAGCTTTCTTT. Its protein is CASSKIPQGPGMNTEAFF.

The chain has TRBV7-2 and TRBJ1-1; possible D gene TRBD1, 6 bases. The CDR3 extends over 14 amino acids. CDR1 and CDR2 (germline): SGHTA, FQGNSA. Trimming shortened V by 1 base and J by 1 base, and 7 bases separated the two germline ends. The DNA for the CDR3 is TGTGCCAGCAGCTTAGGACAGGAGAACACTGAAGCTTTCTTT. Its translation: CASSLGQENTEAFF.

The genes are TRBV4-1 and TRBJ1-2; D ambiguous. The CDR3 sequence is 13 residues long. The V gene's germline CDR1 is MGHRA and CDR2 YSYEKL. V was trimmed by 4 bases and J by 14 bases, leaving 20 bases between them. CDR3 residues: CASSPLSEEEETF. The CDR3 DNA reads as TGCGCCAGCAGCCCGTTGAGTGAGGAGGAAGAGACCTTC.

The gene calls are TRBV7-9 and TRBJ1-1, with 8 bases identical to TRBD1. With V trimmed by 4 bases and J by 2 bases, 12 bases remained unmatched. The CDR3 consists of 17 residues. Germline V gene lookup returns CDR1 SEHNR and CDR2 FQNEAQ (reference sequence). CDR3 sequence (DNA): TGTGCCAGCAGCTCCTCCCAGGGGGCGCGAATAAACACTGAAGCTTTCTTT. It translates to CASSSSQGARINTEAFF.

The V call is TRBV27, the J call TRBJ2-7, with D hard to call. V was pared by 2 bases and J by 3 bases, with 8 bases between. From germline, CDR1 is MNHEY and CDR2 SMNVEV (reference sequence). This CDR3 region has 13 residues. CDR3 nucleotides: TGTGCCAGCAGTTTAGGGCAGCTCTACGAGCAGTACTTC. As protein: CASSLGQLYEQYF.

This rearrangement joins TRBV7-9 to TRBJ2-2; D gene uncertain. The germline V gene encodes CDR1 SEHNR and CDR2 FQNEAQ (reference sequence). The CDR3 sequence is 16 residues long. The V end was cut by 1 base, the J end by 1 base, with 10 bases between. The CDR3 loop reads CASSLVPSRNTGELFF. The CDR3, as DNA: TGTGCCAGCAGCTTAGTACCGTCGAGGAACACCGGGGAGCTGTTTTTT.

The CDR3 DNA reads TGTGCCAGCAGCCAAGATCAGAACACCGGGGAGCTGTTTTTT. Amino acid sequence: CASSQDQNTGELFF. The rearrangement links TRBV4-2 to TRBJ2-2, with D uncertain. Germline V gene lookup returns CDR1 LGHNA and CDR2 YNFKEQ. The V end was cut by 0 bases, the J end by 1 base, with 3 bases between. CDR3 size: 14 residues.

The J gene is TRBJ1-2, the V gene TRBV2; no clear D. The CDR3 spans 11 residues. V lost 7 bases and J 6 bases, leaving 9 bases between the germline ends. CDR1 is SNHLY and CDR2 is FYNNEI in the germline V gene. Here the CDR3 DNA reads TGTGCCAGCACAGAGCGGAATGGCTACACCTTC. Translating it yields CASTERNGYTF. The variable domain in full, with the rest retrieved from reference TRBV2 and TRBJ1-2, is EPEVTQTPSHQVTQMGQEVILRCVPISNHLYFYWYRQILGQKVEFLVSFYNNEISEKSEIFDDQFSVERPDGSNFTLKIRSTKLEDSAMYFCASTERNGYTFGSGTRLTVV.

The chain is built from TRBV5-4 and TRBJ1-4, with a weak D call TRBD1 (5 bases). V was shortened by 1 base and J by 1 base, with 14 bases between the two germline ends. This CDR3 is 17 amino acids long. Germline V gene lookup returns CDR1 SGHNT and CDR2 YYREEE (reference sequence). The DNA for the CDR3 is TGTGCCAGCAGCTTGTCTTCGGGGAGGGGAACTAATGAAAAACTGTTTTTT. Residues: CASSLSSGRGTNEKLFF.

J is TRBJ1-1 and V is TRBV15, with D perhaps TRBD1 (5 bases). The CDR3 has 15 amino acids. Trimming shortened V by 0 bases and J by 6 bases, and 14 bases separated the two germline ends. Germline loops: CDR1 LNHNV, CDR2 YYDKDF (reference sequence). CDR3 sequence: CATSRDLIQGAEAFF. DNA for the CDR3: TGTGCCACCAGCAGAGATCTCATACAAGGGGCTGAAGCTTTCTTT.